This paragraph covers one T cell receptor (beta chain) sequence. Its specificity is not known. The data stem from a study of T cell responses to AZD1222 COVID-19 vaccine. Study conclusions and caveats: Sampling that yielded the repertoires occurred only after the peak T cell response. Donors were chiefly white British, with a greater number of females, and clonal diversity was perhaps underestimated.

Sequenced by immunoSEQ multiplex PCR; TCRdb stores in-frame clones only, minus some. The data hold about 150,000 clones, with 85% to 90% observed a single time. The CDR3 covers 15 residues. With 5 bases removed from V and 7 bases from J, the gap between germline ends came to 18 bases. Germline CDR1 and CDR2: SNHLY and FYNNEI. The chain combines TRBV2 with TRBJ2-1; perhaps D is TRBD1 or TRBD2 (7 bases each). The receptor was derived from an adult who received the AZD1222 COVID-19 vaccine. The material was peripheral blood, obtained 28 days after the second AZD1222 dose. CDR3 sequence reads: CASSPSPGGGNEQFF. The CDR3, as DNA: TGTGCCAGCAGTCCTAGCCCAGGGGGAGGGAATGAGCAGTTCTTC. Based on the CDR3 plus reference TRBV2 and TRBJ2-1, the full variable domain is EPEVTQTPSHQVTQMGQEVILRCVPISNHLYFYWYRQILGQKVEFLVSFYNNEISEKSEIFDDQFSVERPDGSNFTLKIRSTKLEDSAMYFCASSPSPGGGNEQFFGPGTRLTVL.